The 8 T cell receptor beta chains reported below all come from one sample, sequenced in a study of response to subunit inactivated influenza vaccine. Each CDR3 protein is one row after TCRdb ran MiXCR on the RT-PCR reads. This table holds 150,000 or so distinct CDR3 sequences, roughly a tenth found once. The specimen comprised non-naive T cells sorted from PBMCs, sampled about 6 weeks after vaccination. The receptors here all came from a middle-aged man who received an inactivated influenza vaccine.

This clonotype has just a few counts. The chain joins TRBV3-1 to TRBJ2-1, with D perhaps TRBD1 (5 bases). The ends were cut back, 6 bases at V and 4 bases at J, with 19 bases in the middle. The CDR3 is 16 amino acids. Looked up from germline, CDR1 is LGHDT and CDR2 is YNNKEL (reference sequence). The CDR3 loop reads CASSHYTNDRYNEQFF. In DNA form, the CDR3 reads TGTGCCAGCAGTCACTATACTAACGACAGATACAATGAGCAGTTCTTC.

This clonotype was seen a few times. The V and J genes are TRBV9 and TRBJ2-2; D gene unclear. V was trimmed by 0 bases and J by 5 bases, leaving 11 bases between them. CDR1 is SGDLS and CDR2 is YYNGEE in the germline V gene. This CDR3 comprises 15 residues. The CDR3 is CASSVADRATGELFF. Here the CDR3 DNA reads TGTGCCAGCAGCGTAGCGGATAGGGCAACCGGGGAGCTGTTTTTT.

J is TRBJ2-2 and V is TRBV7-2; no clear D gene. Germline CDR1 and CDR2: SGHTA and FQGNSA. V lost 1 base and J lost 3, with 6 bases in between. The CDR3 contains 14 residues. CDR3 residues: CASSLGLHTGELFF. The CDR3 coding sequence is TGTGCCAGCAGCTTAGGTCTACACACCGGGGAGCTGTTTTTT.

The chain has TRBV20-1 and TRBJ2-5; D not resolved. V shed 4 bases and J shed 2 bases, with 11 bases lying between them. CDR3 length: 13 residues. CDR1 is DFQATT and CDR2 is SNEGSKA in the germline V gene (reference sequence). This chain's CDR3 is CSAIGSRQETQYF. In DNA form, the CDR3 reads TGCAGTGCTATAGGTAGCCGTCAAGAGACCCAGTACTTC.

This clonotype has a count of ten or more. The chain employs TRBV5-1 and TRBJ1-2; 10 bases are a match to TRBD1. The CDR3 has 14 residues. Germline-derived CDR1 and CDR2 are SGHRS and YFSETQ. V trimming: 3 bases; J trimming: 6 bases; junction bases outside the gene matches: 5. This CDR3 is CASSSGTGAHGYTF. The DNA of the CDR3 is TGCGCCAGCAGCTCAGGGACAGGGGCCCATGGCTACACCTTC.

In its sample, this clonotype was seen once. The junction departs from the called germline gene at one end, perhaps through a read error. This chain joins TRBV7-9 and TRBJ2-5; the D call may be TRBD1 or TRBD2 (5 bases each). The CDR3 runs to 16 residues. Germline lookup yields CDR1 SEHNR and CDR2 FQNEAQ (reference sequence). CDR3 nucleotide sequence: TGTGCCAGCAGCTTAATGTGGGACGGACGACAAGAGACCGAGTACTTC. Amino acids: CASSLMWDGRQETEYF.

The rearrangement joins TRBV18 to TRBJ2-5; the D gene is possibly TRBD2 (5 bases). Trimming took 5 bases from V and 7 from J, leaving 17 bases between them. The V gene's germline CDR1 is KGHSH and CDR2 LQKENI. The CDR3 contains 14 residues. As DNA, the CDR3 is TGTGCCAGCTCAACCGGGATATTAAAAGCGACCCAGTACTTC. Amino acid sequence: CASSTGILKATQYF.

This clonotype has only a few counts. This sequence joins TRBV2 and TRBJ2-1, with D perhaps assigned TRBD1 or TRBD2 (5 bases each). V shed 1 base and J shed 9 bases, with 7 bases lying between them. Germline lookup yields CDR1 SNHLY and CDR2 FYNNEI. There are 12 residues in the CDR3. The CDR3 is CASSEEGSEQFF. As DNA, the CDR3 is TGTGCCAGCAGTGAAGAGGGGAGTGAGCAGTTCTTC.